Following are 2 T cell receptor beta chains from one sample sequenced in a study of blood T cell repertoires in COVID-19. The method was immunoSEQ multiplex PCR; TCRdb's version includes in-frame clones alone and lacks a portion of them. The table lists roughly 100,000 clones, around 90% of them singletons. Sequences were obtained from peripheral blood. The receptors come from a woman older than 75 in a cohort sampled during active COVID-19.

This chain joins TRBV7-6 and TRBJ2-1, with 10 bases lining up with TRBD2. From germline, CDR1 is SGHVS and CDR2 FNYEAQ. J gave up 2 bases and V 1 base, and 5 bases lay outside the gene matches. The CDR3 length is 17 residues. This chain's CDR3 is CASSLGSSGSPYNEQFF. The CDR3 region has the DNA TGTGCCAGCAGCTTAGGTTCTAGCGGGAGTCCCTACAATGAGCAGTTCTTC.

In this sample, this clone turned up a few times. This sequence joins TRBV5-1 and TRBJ2-2; D is perhaps TRBD1 (6 bases). The CDR3 extends over 15 amino acids. The V end was cut by 1 base, the J end by 5 bases, with 12 bases between. Germline loops: CDR1 SGHRS, CDR2 YFSETQ. CDR3 loop: CASSLFQGGTGELFF. In DNA, the CDR3 is TGCGCCAGCAGCTTGTTCCAAGGGGGTACCGGGGAGCTGTTTTTT.